Listed below are T cell receptor beta chains from one sample, sequenced in a study of blood T cell repertoires in COVID-19. Using immunoSEQ multiplex PCR, the repertoire was profiled, and TCRdb retains in-frame clones only, with some absent. The repertoire includes fewer than 150,000 clones, roughly 84% of them detected once, and about 8.5% sits in the top ten. The sample was peripheral blood. The source is a woman aged 40-49 years with acute or convalescent COVID-19. CDR3s include the opening cysteine and the closing phenylalanine or tryptophan. A D gene is named only where the DNA matches it firmly. Some rows mark clone size as missing; the rest say once, few, many or name a class of expanded clone.

TRBJ2-7,few,-,TRBV7-2,TGTGCCAGCACCTACGTGGGGGGAGCGGGCGAGCAGTACTTC,CASTYVGGAGEQYF
TRBJ2-1,-,TRBD2,TRBV7-9,TGTGCCAGCAGTTTCGGACTAGCGGGGGGGCTTAAGGAGCAGTTCTTC,CASSFGLAGGLKEQFF
TRBJ2-1,-,TRBD2,TRBV5-1,TGCGCCAGCAGCTCGGGACTAGCGAAGTGGAGCGCTACGGGCAATGAGCAGTTCTTC,CASSSGLAKWSATGNEQFF
TRBJ1-3,once,-,TRBV7-2,TGTGCCAGCAGCTCACACATTCTCGGAAACACCATATATTTT,CASSSHILGNTIYF
TRBJ1-1,-,TRBD1,TRBV5-1,TGCGCCAGCAGCCCGTGGACAGGGGCGAACACTGAAGCTTTCTTT,CASSPWTGANTEAFF
TRBJ2-3,-,-,TRBV7-3,TGTGCCAGCAGTTCAGGGTCCGCAGATACGCAGTATTTT,CASSSGSADTQYF
TRBJ1-5,-,TRBD1,TRBV7-2,TGTGCCAGCAGCTTAACGACAGGGGGTCAGCCCCAGCATTTT,CASSLTTGGQPQHF
TRBJ2-1,-,-,TRBV4-3,TGCGCCAGCAGCCAAGATCAAAACAGGCGGCGGTTCTTC,CASSQDQNRRRFF
TRBJ2-7,-,-,TRBV2,TGTGCCAGCAGTGGGACGAGCTTTAGAGGGCTCTCCTACGAGCAGTACTTC,CASSGTSFRGLSYEQYF
TRBJ2-7,-,TRBD2,TRBV6-1,TGTGCCAGCAGTGAAGCAGGGATAGCGGGGGGGCCCCCGTACGAGCAGTACTTC,CASSEAGIAGGPPYEQYF
TRBJ2-3,-,-,TRBV7-2,TGTGCCAGCAGCTTGGTGCGAGATACGCAGTATTTT,CASSLVRDTQYF
TRBJ2-7,-,TRBD2,TRBV5-1,TGCGCCAGCAGTGCCGGGGGGATTTACGAGCAGTACTTC,CASSAGGIYEQYF
TRBJ2-5,-,TRBD2,TRBV7-2,TGTGCCAGCAGCTTATCTTCTAGCGGGGGACCCCAAGAGACCCAGTACTTC,CASSLSSSGGPQETQYF
TRBJ2-5,-,-,TRBV5-1,TGCGCCAGTGCGGTTGGTCGGGCAGGGCAAGAGACCCAGTACTTC,CASAVGRAGQETQYF
TRBJ2-1,-,-,TRBV7-2,TGTGCCAGCAGACCCCGACGGGGGTCCTACAATGAGCAGTTCTTC,CASRPRRGSYNEQFF
TRBJ2-5,-,TRBD2,TRBV3-1/TRBV3-2,TGTGCCAGCAGCCAACCGGGACTAGCGGGCCAAGAGACCCAGTACTTC,CASSQPGLAGQETQYF
TRBJ1-6,-,-,TRBV5-1,TGCGCCAGCAGCCGCCTAAGCCCTCATGATAATTCACCCCTCCACTTT,CASSRLSPHDNSPLHF
TRBJ1-1,-,TRBD1,TRBV18,TGTGCCAGCTCACCTCAGACAGGGGATACTGAAGCTTTCTTT,CASSPQTGDTEAFF
TRBJ1-2,few,-,TRBV23-1,TGCGCCAGCAGTCAATCGCCGGCAGGGGAAGACTATGGCTACACCTTC,CASSQSPAGEDYGYTF
TRBJ1-2,once,TRBD1,TRBV5-6,TGTGCCAGCAGCTTACTGGACAGGGACCTATCTGGCTACACCTTC,CASSLLDRDLSGYTF
TRBJ2-1,-,-,TRBV5-5,TGTGCCAGCAGCCGGAGAGAAGAGCAGTTCTTC,CASSRREEQFF
TRBJ1-3,-,-,TRBV7-2,TGTGCCAGCAGCTTGAAACCGAGCTCTGGAAACACCATATATTTT,CASSLKPSSGNTIYF
TRBJ2-5,-,TRBD2,TRBV5-4,TGTGCCAGCAGCTTTCCTAGCGGGGGGGGATCAGAGACCCAGTACTTC,CASSFPSGGGSETQYF
TRBJ1-2,-,-,TRBV19,TGTGCCAGTATTTCGGGGGACTACGGCTACACCTTC,CASISGDYGYTF
TRBJ1-3,-,-,TRBV12-2,TGTGCAAGTCGCTTGCAGGGAAACACCATATATTTT,CASRLQGNTIYF
TRBJ1-5,once,TRBD1,TRBV6-2/TRBV6-3,TGTGCCAGCAGTGCCCTGGACAGGGGCAATCAGCCCCAGCATTTT,CASSALDRGNQPQHF
TRBJ1-2,-,-,TRBV27,TGTGCCAGCACCACTTCCCGGGGGATTGGTTTCGATTATGGCTACACCTTC,CASTTSRGIGFDYGYTF
TRBJ1-2,-,-,TRBV12-3/TRBV12-4,TGTGCCAGCCGGGGTGCTAACTATGGCTACACCTTC,CASRGANYGYTF
TRBJ1-1,-,-,TRBV2,TGTGCCATCCCAAGAGGGATCATGAACACTGAAGCTTTCTTT,CAIPRGIMNTEAFF
TRBJ1-5,-,TRBD1,TRBV10-3,TGTGCCATCAACGTCGTCCGGGACAGGGGATGGGATCAGCCCCAGCATTTT,CAINVVRDRGWDQPQHF
TRBJ1-1,-,-,TRBV6-5,TGTGCCAGCACCCTGACAGTGAACACTGAAGCTTTCTTT,CASTLTVNTEAFF
TRBJ2-7,-,TRBD1,TRBV18,TGTGCCAGCTCACGGGACAGGGTAGGCGAGCAGTACTTC,CASSRDRVGEQYF
TRBJ1-2,-,TRBD1,TRBV10-3,TGTGCCATCACCCCGACAGGGGGCGGCTATGGCTACACCTTC,CAITPTGGGYGYTF
TRBJ1-2,-,-,TRBV19,TGTGCCAGTAGTCCGCCCGACACCGCCTATGGCTACACCTTC,CASSPPDTAYGYTF
TRBJ2-2,-,-,TRBV19,TGTGCCAGTAGTCACAGGGTCACCGGGGAGCTGTTTTTT,CASSHRVTGELFF
TRBJ1-2,once,TRBD1,TRBV10-3,TGTGCCATCAGCCAACAGGGGACATCTAACTATGGCTACACCTTC,CAISQQGTSNYGYTF
TRBJ1-3,-,-,TRBV7-2,TGTGCCAGCAGCCCCGGGTACTCTGGAAACACCATATATTTT,CASSPGYSGNTIYF
TRBJ1-1,-,TRBD1,TRBV25-1,TGTGCCAGCCAGACAGGGTTGAACACTGAAGCTTTCTTT,CASQTGLNTEAFF
TRBJ2-1,-,TRBD2,TRBV12-5,TGTGCTAGTGGTTTGGCCACTAGCGGGGCCCCGTACAATGAGCAGTTCTTC,CASGLATSGAPYNEQFF
TRBJ2-6,-,-,TRBV30,TGTGCCTGGGGCTCGGGGGGGGCCAACGTCCTGACTTTC,CAWGSGGANVLTF
TRBJ2-3,-,TRBD1,TRBV10-3,TGTGCCTCCCGGGACAGAGACACAGATACGCAGTATTTT,CASRDRDTDTQYF
TRBJ1-6,once,TRBD1,TRBV18,TGTGCCAGCTCCCCAGGGGGCTTTGATTCACCCCTCCACTTT,CASSPGGFDSPLHF
TRBJ2-5,-,-,TRBV27,TGTGCCAGCAGAGAAGGCGGTGGAGAGACCCAGTACTTC,CASREGGGETQYF
TRBJ1-2,-,TRBD1,TRBV13,TGTGCCAGCAGCCAAACAGGGGGCGCGAGCGGCTACACCTTC,CASSQTGGASGYTF
TRBJ2-2,-,-,TRBV24-1,TGTGCCACCAGTGACCCGAACAACCAGAAAGGGGAGCTGTTTTTT,CATSDPNNQKGELFF
TRBJ2-5,-,-,TRBV5-1,TGCGCCAGCAGCTTGGCCTCCCAGGGATTGGTGACCCAGTACTTC,CASSLASQGLVTQYF